Included here is one TCR beta chain sequence, with context. This sample stems from a study of blood T cell repertoires in COVID-19. Looking at the study overall: Sites across the United States, Italy and Spain contributed samples from acute and convalescent COVID-19. The analysed material was cDNA or gDNA that came from T cells, B-cell-depleted T cells, or PBMCs.

V gave up 3 bases and J gave up 6 bases; unmatched junction bases: 8. Germline V gives CDR1 SGHRS, CDR2 YFSETQ. The CDR3 spans 15 residues. TCRdb keeps only in-frame clones here, not all; method: immunoSEQ multiplex PCR. Of about 200,000 clones in the sample, around 79% were seen once. Input material: peripheral blood. This sequence was found in a woman between 40 and 50 years old with COVID-19, enrolled during active disease. This rearrangement joins TRBV5-1 to TRBJ2-7; 11 bases line up with TRBD1. The CDR3: CASSWGTGGSGEQYF. The CDR3 bases are TGCGCCAGCAGCTGGGGGACAGGGGGAAGCGGCGAGCAGTACTTC.